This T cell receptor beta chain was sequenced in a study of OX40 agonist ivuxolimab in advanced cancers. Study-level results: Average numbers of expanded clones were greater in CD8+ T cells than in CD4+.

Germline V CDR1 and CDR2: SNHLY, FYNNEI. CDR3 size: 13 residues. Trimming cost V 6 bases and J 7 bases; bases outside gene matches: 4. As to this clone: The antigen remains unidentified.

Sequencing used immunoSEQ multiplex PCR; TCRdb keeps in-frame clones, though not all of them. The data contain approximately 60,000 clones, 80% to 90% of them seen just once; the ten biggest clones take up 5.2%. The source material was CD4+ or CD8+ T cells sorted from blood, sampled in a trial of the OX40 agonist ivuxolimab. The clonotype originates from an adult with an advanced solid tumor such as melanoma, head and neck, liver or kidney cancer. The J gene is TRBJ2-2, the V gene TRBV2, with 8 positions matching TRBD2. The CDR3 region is CASSLRGGGELFF. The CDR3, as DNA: TGTGCCAGCAGCCTCCGGGGGGGCGGGGAGCTGTTTTTT.